These T cell receptor beta chains were read from a single sample in a study of radiotherapy plus CTLA-4 blockade in lung cancer. Profiled with immunoSEQ multiplex PCR; TCRdb holds only in-frame clones, not every one. The sample has tens of thousands of clones, approximately 79% seen once. This sample comprised peripheral blood, obtained from a patient treated with radiotherapy plus ipilimumab. These receptors all stem from a human donor with non-small cell lung cancer who had stable disease on radiotherapy plus ipilimumab. Both conserved end residues are part of each CDR3. The D gene is left open where the match is weak. Clone size is given for some rows only: seen once, a few or many times, or a class if the clone is expanded.

V	J	D	size	DNA	CDR3
TRBV4-3	TRBJ2-4	NA	NA	TGCGCCAGCAGCCCAGACGGCAGGGGAAACATTCAGTACTTC	CASSPDGRGNIQYF
TRBV23-1	TRBJ1-3	NA	NA	TGCGCCAGCAGTCCGACCAGGAGGGGGGGAGAAAGAAACACCATATATTTT	CASSPTRRGGERNTIYF
TRBV7-9	TRBJ2-1	NA	once	TGTGCCAGCAGCCCTGGGCGGGGGCCGGCGGACAATGAGCAGTTCTTC	CASSPGRGPADNEQFF
TRBV5-1	TRBJ1-4	NA	NA	TGCGCCAGCAGCTTTTCCCGACGGGATGAAAAACTGTTTTTT	CASSFSRRDEKLFF
TRBV14	TRBJ2-3	NA	NA	TGTGCCAGCAGCCCCCAAGGTCTGGGCAGTCGTTCGGATACGCAGTATTTT	CASSPQGLGSRSDTQYF
TRBV9	TRBJ2-7	TRBD1	NA	TGTGCCAGCAGCGGACAGGGGACCTACGAGCAGTACTTC	CASSGQGTYEQYF
TRBV2	TRBJ1-2	NA	NA	TGTGCCAGCAGTGATAGGGGACACTCGGTGTCGGGCTACACCTTC	CASSDRGHSVSGYTF
TRBV7-2	TRBJ1-2	NA	NA	TGTGCCAGCAGCTTTTATCAGGTCGATGAGGGCTACACCTTC	CASSFYQVDEGYTF
TRBV6-5	TRBJ1-1	TRBD1	NA	TGTGCCACCACAGGGGGCACCACTGAAGCTTTCTTT	CATTGGTTEAFF
TRBV21-1	TRBJ2-3	NA	NA	TGTGCCAGCAGCAAAGTGGGGACATTGGGCACAGATACGCAGTATTTT	CASSKVGTLGTDTQYF
TRBV6-1	TRBJ1-3	NA	few	TGTGCCAGCAGTGAATATGGGTACCCTGGAAACACCATATATTTT	CASSEYGYPGNTIYF
TRBV9	TRBJ1-1	NA	NA	TGTGCCAGCAGCGTAGAGGGGATGTTGGGCACTGAAGCTTTCTTT	CASSVEGMLGTEAFF
TRBV5-4	TRBJ1-6	TRBD1	few	TGTGCCAGCACAAAGGACAGGGGCTATAATTCACCCCTCCACTTT	CASTKDRGYNSPLHF
TRBV5-1	TRBJ2-3	NA	NA	TGCGCCAGCACGGAAAGTAGCACAGATACGCAGTATTTT	CASTESSTDTQYF
TRBV7-9	TRBJ2-3	NA	NA	TGTGCCAGCAGCCCAGTTTGGGGGGGCACAGATACGCAGTATTTT	CASSPVWGGTDTQYF
TRBV5-8	TRBJ1-5	NA	NA	TGTGCCAGCAGCTCGTGGGGTTCTGTTAGCAATCAGCCCCAGCATTTT	CASSSWGSVSNQPQHF
TRBV6-5	TRBJ2-5	TRBD2	NA	TGTGCCAGCAGTTACTCGATGCGGGGGGGAAGGGAGACCCAGTACTTC	CASSYSMRGGRETQYF
TRBV7-2	TRBJ1-1	NA	NA	TGTGCCAGCAGCTTCAAAGGGGACACTGAAGCTTTCTTT	CASSFKGDTEAFF
TRBV28	TRBJ1-2	NA	NA	TGTGCCAGCAGTTTATTGGGGGCAGCAAGGGCTTATGGCTACACCTTC	CASSLLGAARAYGYTF